The T cell receptor (beta chain) under discussion was sequenced for a study of control samples from healthy donors and cancer patients (dated by TCRdb to about 2020). Preparation of the library involved the immunoSEQ multiplex PCR assay. TCRdb re-hosts the immuneACCESS table, in-frame sequences only. Its copies lack some clones; in the studies checked, an unresolved V gene accounts for under half of them, and the cause for the rest is not known. Recorded for this sample are 200,000 or so clones; just under 95% of them occurred a single time. Jointly, the top ten make up around 1.5% of the sample. The germline V and J ends show losses of 6 bases and 5 bases respectively, and no gene match explains 11 bases of the junction. Per the germline V gene (reference sequence), LNHDA is the CDR1 and SQIVND is the CDR2. The CDR3 spans 16 residues, from the cysteine through the phenylalanine. The sequence is cut down to CDR3 DNA, 48 bases in frame from base 1.

As for this clone: Its cognate antigen has yet to be identified. Per-base qualities were not stored, and no clone one base away is much larger.

The chain was built from TRBV19 and TRBJ1-5; TRBD1 matches 9 bases in the middle. The receptor's source is a man aged 45-65 years in good health. Sequenced input: blood. The DNA sequence is given as TGTGCCAGTAGCCGTGGACAGGGGCCACGACATCAGCCCCAGCATTTT. Its translation is CASSRGQGPRHQPQHF.